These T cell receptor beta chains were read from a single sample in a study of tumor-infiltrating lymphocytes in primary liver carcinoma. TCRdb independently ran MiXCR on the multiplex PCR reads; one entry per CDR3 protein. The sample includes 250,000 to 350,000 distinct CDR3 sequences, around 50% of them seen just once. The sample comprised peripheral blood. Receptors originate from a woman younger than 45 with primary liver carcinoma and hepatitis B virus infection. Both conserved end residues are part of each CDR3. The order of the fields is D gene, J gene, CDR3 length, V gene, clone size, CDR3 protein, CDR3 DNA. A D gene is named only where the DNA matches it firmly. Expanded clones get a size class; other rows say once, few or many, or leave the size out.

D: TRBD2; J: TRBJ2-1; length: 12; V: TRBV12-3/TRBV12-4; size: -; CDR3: CASTWGGREQFF; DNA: TGTGCCAGCACCTGGGGGGGGAGGGAGCAGTTCTTC
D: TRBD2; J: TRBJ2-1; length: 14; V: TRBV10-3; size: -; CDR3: CAIKGTSANKEQFF; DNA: TGTGCCATCAAGGGGACTAGTGCAAACAAAGAGCAGTTCTTC
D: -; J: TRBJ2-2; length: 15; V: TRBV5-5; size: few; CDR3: CASSLRQTNTGELFF; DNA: TGTGCCAGCAGCCTCCGGCAAACGAACACCGGGGAGCTGTTTTTT
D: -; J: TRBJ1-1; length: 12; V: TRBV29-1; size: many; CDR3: CSVERMNTEAFF; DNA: TGCAGCGTTGAAAGGATGAACACTGAAGCTTTCTTT
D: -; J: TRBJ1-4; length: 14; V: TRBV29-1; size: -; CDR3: CSVVASTGGSKLFF; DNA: TGCAGTGTTGTGGCCTCTACTGGGGGGTCAAAACTGTTTTTT
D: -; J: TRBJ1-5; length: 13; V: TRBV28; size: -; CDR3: CACSLYSNQPQHF; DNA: TGTGCCTGCAGCCTATATAGCAATCAGCCCCAGCATTTT
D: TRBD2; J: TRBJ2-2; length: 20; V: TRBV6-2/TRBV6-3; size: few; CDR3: CASSYRNRGTSGRADGELFF; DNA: TGTGCCAGCAGTTATCGAAATCGTGGGACTAGCGGGAGGGCCGACGGGGAGCTGTTTTTT
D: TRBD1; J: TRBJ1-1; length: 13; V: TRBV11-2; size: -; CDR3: CASSLATGVQALF; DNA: TGTGCCAGCAGCCTGGCGACAGGGGTTCAAGCTCTCTTT
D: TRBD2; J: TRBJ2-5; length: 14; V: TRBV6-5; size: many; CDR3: CASSSSGSWETQYF; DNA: TGTGCCAGCAGTTCTAGCGGGAGTTGGGAGACCCAGTACTTC
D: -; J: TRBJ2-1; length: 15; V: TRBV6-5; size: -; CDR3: CASSLGAGLYSEQFF; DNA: TGTGCCAGCAGTTTAGGGGCAGGGCTATACAGCGAGCAGTTCTTC
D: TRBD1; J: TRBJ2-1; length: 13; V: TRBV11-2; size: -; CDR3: CASSFTGVNEQFF; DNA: TGTGCCAGCAGCTTCACAGGGGTCAATGAGCAGTTCTTC
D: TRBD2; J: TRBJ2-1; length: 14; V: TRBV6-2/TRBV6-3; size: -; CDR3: CASRGYSGRSEQFF; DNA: TGTGCCAGCAGAGGGTATAGCGGGCGAAGTGAGCAGTTCTTC
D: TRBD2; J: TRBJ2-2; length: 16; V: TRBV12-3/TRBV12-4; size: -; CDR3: CASSRSGRSGTGELIF; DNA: TGTGCCAGCAGTCGCAGCGGGAGGAGTGGCACCGGGGAGCTGATTTTT
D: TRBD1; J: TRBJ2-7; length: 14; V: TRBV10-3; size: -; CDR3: CAICDRQGAYEQYF; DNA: TGTGCCATCTGTGACCGACAGGGAGCCTACGAGCAGTACTTC
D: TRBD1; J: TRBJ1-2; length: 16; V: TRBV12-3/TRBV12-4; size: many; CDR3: CASSTARPGGTYGYTF; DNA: TGTGCCAGCAGTACCGCTCGGCCAGGGGGCACCTATGGCTACACCTTC
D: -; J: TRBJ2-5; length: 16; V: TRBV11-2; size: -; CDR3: CVSRPPGLAKQETQYF; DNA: TGTGTCAGCAGACCCCCCGGGCTAGCGAAACAAGAGACCCAGTACTTC
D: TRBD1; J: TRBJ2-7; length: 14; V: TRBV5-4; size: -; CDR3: CASSLGIGGAVQYF; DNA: TGTGCCAGCAGCTTGGGCATAGGGGGCGCCGTGCAGTACTTC
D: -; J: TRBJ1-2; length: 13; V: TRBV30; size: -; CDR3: CAWRGLEDYGYTF; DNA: TGTGCCTGGAGGGGACTGGAGGACTATGGCTACACCTTC
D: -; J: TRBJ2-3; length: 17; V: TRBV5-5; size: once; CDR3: CASSLSVGRPLSDTQYF; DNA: TGCGCCAGCAGCTTGAGTGTTGGTAGGCCCCTTTCAGATACGCAGTATTTT
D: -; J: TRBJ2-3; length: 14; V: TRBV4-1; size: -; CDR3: CASNQEGRADTQYF; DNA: TGCGCCAGCAACCAAGAAGGACGGGCGGATACGCAGTATTTT
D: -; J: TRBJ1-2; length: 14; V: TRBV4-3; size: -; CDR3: CASSPRQYSYGYTF; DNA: TGCGCAAGCAGCCCTCGACAGTATTCTTATGGCTACACCTTC
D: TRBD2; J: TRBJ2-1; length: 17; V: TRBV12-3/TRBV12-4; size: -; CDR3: CTSTGAGTSGSSNEQFF; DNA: TGTACCAGCACCGGAGCTGGGACTAGCGGGAGCAGCAATGAGCAGTTCTTC
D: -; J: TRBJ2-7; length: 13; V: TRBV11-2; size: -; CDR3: CARQGGGVYKQYF; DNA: TGTGCCAGGCAAGGAGGGGGTGTATACAAGCAGTACTTC
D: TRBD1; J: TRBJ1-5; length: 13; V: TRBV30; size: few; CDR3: CAWSETGVSPQHF; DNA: TGTGCCTGGAGTGAGACAGGGGTCAGCCCCCAGCATTTT
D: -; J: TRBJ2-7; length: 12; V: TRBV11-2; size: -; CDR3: CACSLGPTEQYF; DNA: TGTGCCTGCAGCTTAGGTCCCACGGAGCAGTACTTC
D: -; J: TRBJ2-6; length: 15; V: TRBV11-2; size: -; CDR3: CARTGTGSGTNVLTF; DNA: TGTGCCCGCACCGGGACCGGTTCTGGGACCAACGTCCTGACTTTC
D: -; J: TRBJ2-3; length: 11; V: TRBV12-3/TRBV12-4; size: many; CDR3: CASSLGDTQYF; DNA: TGTGCCAGCAGCCTTGGGGATACGCAGTATTTT
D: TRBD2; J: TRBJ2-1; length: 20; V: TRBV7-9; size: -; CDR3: CASSLLLGLAGVSSYNEQFF; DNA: TGTGCCAGCAGCTTATTACTGGGACTAGCGGGAGTTAGCTCCTACAATGAGCAGTTCTTC
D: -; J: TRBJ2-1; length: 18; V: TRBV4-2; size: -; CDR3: CASSQDISGGTSNNEQFF; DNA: TGTGCCAGCAGCCAAGATATTTCGGGCGGGACCTCTAATAATGAGCAGTTCTTC